This TCR beta chain was obtained from a study of blood T cell repertoires in COVID-19. Sequencing was performed with immunoSEQ multiplex PCR; in TCRdb, only in-frame clones are kept and a portion is missing. The sample contains 270,000 or so clones, around 90% of which appear only once. Seattle researchers signed up patients amid active infection and tracked them longitudinally. A remark on this clone: The sample holds other DNA sequences that translate to the same CDR3.

V dropped 1 base and J dropped 3 bases, with 8 bases sitting between them. Germline assignment: CDR1 SGHNT and CDR2 YENEEA. The CDR3 consists of 14 residues. Sequencing was done on a sample of peripheral blood. The sequence was obtained from a woman aged 55-69 years with COVID-19, enrolled during active disease. The V and J genes are TRBV11-3 and TRBJ2-3; D ambiguous. CDR3 residues: CASSLGGGTDTQYF. The CDR3 nucleotides are TGTGCCAGCAGCTTAGGAGGTGGAACAGATACGCAGTATTTT.